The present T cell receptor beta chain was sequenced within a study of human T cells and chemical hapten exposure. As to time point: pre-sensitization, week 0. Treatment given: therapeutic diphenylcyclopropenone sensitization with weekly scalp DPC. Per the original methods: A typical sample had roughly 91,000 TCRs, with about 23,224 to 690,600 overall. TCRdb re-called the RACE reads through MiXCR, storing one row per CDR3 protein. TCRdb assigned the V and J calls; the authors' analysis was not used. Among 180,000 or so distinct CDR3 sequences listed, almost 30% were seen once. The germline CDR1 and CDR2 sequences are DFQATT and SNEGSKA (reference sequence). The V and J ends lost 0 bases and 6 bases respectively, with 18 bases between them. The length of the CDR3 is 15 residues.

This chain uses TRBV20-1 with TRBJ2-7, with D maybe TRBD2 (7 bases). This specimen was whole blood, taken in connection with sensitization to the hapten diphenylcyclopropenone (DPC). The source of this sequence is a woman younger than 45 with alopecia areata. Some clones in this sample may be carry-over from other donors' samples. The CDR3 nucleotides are TGCAGTGCTAGAGACCTTTGGGGGGGGGCAGGCGAGCAGTACTTC. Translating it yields CSARDLWGGAGEQYF.